These 22 T cell receptor beta chains were all obtained from the same sample, sequenced in a study of cytomegalovirus exposure and HLA in healthy donors. Assay: immunoSEQ multiplex PCR; the TCRdb copy retains only in-frame clones and omits some. The data contain 150,000 to 180,000 clones, 75% to 90% of them seen just once; the ten biggest clones take up around 22%. Sequences were obtained from PBMCs. The origin of the receptors is a young man in good health and CMV-seropositive.

The chain uses TRBV19 and TRBJ2-7; 7 nucleotides align to TRBD2. The CDR3 is 15 residues long. The V and J ends lost 3 bases and 4 bases, in that order; junction bases with no gene match: 9. CDR1 and CDR2 (germline): LNHDA, SQIVND (reference sequence). The CDR3 DNA sequence: TGTGCCAGTAGTATTAAAAGCGGGATGAGATACGAGCAGTACTTC. Encoded protein: CASSIKSGMRYEQYF.

The V call is TRBV7-8, the J call TRBJ2-1, with D perhaps TRBD2 (6 bases). The CDR3 extends over 15 amino acids. V was shortened by 5 bases and J by 5 bases, with 16 bases between the two germline ends. The germline gives CDR1 SGHVS, CDR2 FQNEAQ. DNA of the CDR3: TGTGCCAGCAGCCGAGGGGAGGCGGGAAACAATGAGCAGTTCTTC. Translated, it gives CASSRGEAGNNEQFF.

The rearrangement uses TRBV27 and TRBJ1-1; weak D call: TRBD1 (5 bases). In germline, CDR1 is MNHEY, CDR2 SMNVEV (reference sequence). The CDR3 extends over 14 amino acids. The germline V and J ends were trimmed by 2 bases and 7 bases, with 14 bases remaining between them. The CDR3 loop reads CASSLGAIISEAFF. In nucleotides, the CDR3 is TGTGCCAGCAGTTTAGGGGCCATCATCAGTGAAGCTTTCTTT.

V gene TRBV9 combines with J gene TRBJ2-7, with D perhaps TRBD2 (5 bases). With 2 bases removed from V and 3 bases from J, the gap between germline ends came to 15 bases. The V gene's germline CDR1 is SGDLS and CDR2 YYNGEE. This CDR3 has 15 amino acids. The CDR3 DNA reads TGTGCCAGCAGCGTCGGGGTGGCTGGGAACTACGAGCAGTACTTC. Residues: CASSVGVAGNYEQYF.

CDR3 in DNA: TGTGCCAGCAGCTTGACGGGTCCGAACACTGAAGCTTTCTTT. It codes for CASSLTGPNTEAFF. The chain couples TRBV5-5 to TRBJ1-1; D gene ambiguous. V was pared by 1 base and J by 1 base, with 8 bases between. Germline assignment: CDR1 SGHKS and CDR2 YYEKEE (reference sequence). There are 14 residues in the CDR3.

The rearrangement joins TRBV5-1 to TRBJ1-1, with D perhaps TRBD1 (6 bases). Between the trimmed V and J ends, which lost 9 bases and 0 bases, there was a span of 24 bases. This CDR3 has 17 residues. Germline V gene data show CDR1 as SGHRS and CDR2 as YFSETQ. CDR3 sequence (DNA): TGCGCCACCCAGTTAACCCCCGGACAGTTCATGAACACTGAAGCTTTCTTT. It specifies CATQLTPGQFMNTEAFF.

In this sample, this clone turned up once. The gene calls are TRBV9 and TRBJ1-1, with D maybe TRBD1 (6 bases). V was shortened by 4 bases and J by 10 bases, with 26 bases between the two germline ends. This CDR3 region has 16 residues. CDR1 is SGDLS and CDR2 is YYNGEE in the germline V gene. The CDR3 reads CASSPHGGGRPMGAFF. DNA for the CDR3: TGTGCCAGCAGCCCTCATGGGGGGGGCCGGCCTATGGGAGCTTTCTTT.

This clone was counted only a few times. V and J are TRBV2 and TRBJ2-7; 10 bases are shared with TRBD2. Losses at the gene ends were 1 base for V and 6 bases for J; bases not matched to a gene: 3. This CDR3 is 14 amino acids long. Germline-derived CDR1 and CDR2 are SNHLY and FYNNEI. CDR3 sequence: CASSEEAGGSEQYF. CDR3 sequence (DNA): TGTGCCAGCAGTGAAGAAGCGGGAGGGAGCGAGCAGTACTTC. The full variable domain, with the rest looked up from reference TRBV2 and TRBJ2-7, is EPEVTQTPSHQVTQMGQEVILRCVPISNHLYFYWYRQILGQKVEFLVSFYNNEISEKSEIFDDQFSVERPDGSNFTLKIRSTKLEDSAMYFCASSEEAGGSEQYFGPGTRLTVT.

V gene TRBV4-3 combines with J gene TRBJ2-1, with D tentatively TRBD2 (6 bases). This CDR3 region has 14 residues. The V gene's germline CDR1 is LGHNA and CDR2 YSLEER. V was clipped by 5 bases and J by 3 bases, with 11 bases between them. This chain's CDR3 is CASSDSSDYNEQFF. DNA of the CDR3: TGCGCCAGCAGCGATTCTAGCGACTACAATGAGCAGTTCTTC.

The V gene is TRBV2, the J gene TRBJ2-7; 8 positions agree with TRBD2. Germline V lookup: CDR1 SNHLY, CDR2 FYNNEI. CDR3 length: 15 residues. V was clipped by 6 bases and J by 2 bases; unmatched bases: 9. CDR3 DNA sequence: TGTGCCAGCAGCCCCCGGTTAGCGGGAACCTACGAGCAGTACTTC. It yields the protein CASSPRLAGTYEQYF.

The chain has TRBV14 and TRBJ2-4; 11 bases line up with TRBD2. The CDR3 contains 17 residues. V was pared by 0 bases and J by 6 bases, with 7 bases of the junction left unmatched. Germline CDR1 reads SGHDN; CDR2 reads FVKESK. CDR3 sequence (DNA): TGTGCCAGCAGCCAAGATCCGCTAGCGGGGGGCTTAAACATTCAGTACTTC. Translation: CASSQDPLAGGLNIQYF. Based on the CDR3 plus reference TRBV14 and TRBJ2-4, the full variable domain is EAGVTQFPSHSVIEKGQTVTLRCDPISGHDNLYWYRRVMGKEIKFLLHFVKESKQDESGMPNNRFLAERTGGTYSTLKVQPAELEDSGVYFCASSQDPLAGGLNIQYFGAGTRLSVL.

V usage is TRBV7-3 and J usage is TRBJ1-1, with 7 bases identical to TRBD1. The germline CDR1 and CDR2 sequences are SGHTA and FQGTGA. The CDR3 extends over 17 amino acids. V trimming: 5 bases; J trimming: 1 base; junction bases outside the gene matches: 13. The DNA of the CDR3 is TGTGCCAGCAGCCCCCGACAGGGAATCGGGGGGAACACTGAAGCTTTCTTT. The encoded protein is CASSPRQGIGGNTEAFF.

The chain uses TRBV10-3 and TRBJ1-1, with 7 bases fitting TRBD1. Per the germline V gene, CDR1 is ENHRY and CDR2 is SYGVKD. The junction had 7 bases not matched to a gene; V was cut back by 10 bases and J by 5 bases. This CDR3 comprises 12 residues. As DNA, the CDR3 is TGTGCCAGCGGTACAGGGGTTACTGAAGCTTTCTTT. Residues: CASGTGVTEAFF.

The V and J genes are TRBV6-5 and TRBJ2-5; 7 nucleotides agree with TRBD1. The CDR3 length is 13 residues. V dropped 5 bases and J dropped 4; count of bases not matched to a gene: 4. Germline V gene sequence: CDR1 MNHEY, CDR2 SVGAGI. CDR3 in DNA: TGTGCCAGCAGTCGCAGGGGGAGAGAGACCCAGTACTTC. The encoded protein is CASSRRGRETQYF.

The V and J genes are TRBV21-1 and TRBJ2-2; the tabulated D call, TRBD1, remains unverified against the DNA. TRBV21-1 is classified as a pseudogene. The CDR3 spans 15 residues. The CDR3 nucleotides read TGTGCCAGCATCGTTCCGGGACAGAACACCGGGGAGCTGTTTTTT. Translating gives CASIVPGQNTGELFF.

The chain employs TRBV7-8 and TRBJ2-7; 9 bases agree with TRBD1. From germline, CDR1 is SGHVS and CDR2 FQNEAQ. The CDR3 is 15 amino acids. Unmatched junction bases numbered 5, after V lost 4 bases and J lost 1 base. The CDR3, as DNA: TGTGCCAGCAGCTCCCCCGGGACAGGGTCCTACGAGCAGTACTTC. Translating gives CASSSPGTGSYEQYF. Full variable domain (missing parts from reference TRBV7-8 and TRBJ2-7): GAGVSQSPRYKVAKRGQDVALRCDPISGHVSLFWYQQALGQGPEFLTYFQNEAQLDKSGLPSDRFFAERPEGSVSTLKIQRTQQEDSAVYLCASSSPGTGSYEQYFGPGTRLTVT.

The rearrangement links TRBV7-8 to TRBJ2-6; D not resolved. The CDR3 contains 15 residues. The V and J ends lost 1 base and 0 bases respectively, with 4 bases between them. The germline V gene encodes CDR1 SGHVS and CDR2 FQNEAQ. The CDR3 here is CASSLGNSGANVLTF. CDR3 nucleotides: TGTGCCAGCAGCTTAGGTAACTCTGGGGCCAACGTCCTGACTTTC.

The CDR3 DNA follows: TGTGCCAGTAGTATAGACGCGGGGTATAGCAATCAGCCCCAGCATTTT. Translation gives CASSIDAGYSNQPQHF. This rearrangement joins TRBV19 to TRBJ1-5, with no clear D. This CDR3 region has 16 residues. CDR1 is LNHDA, CDR2 SQIVND, per germline (reference sequence). Trimming stripped 0 bases from V and 0 bases from J, with 9 bases between.

The J gene is TRBJ1-2, the V gene TRBV7-2, with TRBD1 identical over 7 bases. Per the germline V gene, CDR1 is SGHTA and CDR2 is FQGNSA. After removal of 1 base from V and 6 bases from J, the junction contained 14 bases not matched to a gene. The length of the CDR3 is 17 residues. The CDR3 DNA reads as TGTGCCAGCAGCTTAGTGGGACAGACGGGTGCCGCCGATGGCTACACCTTC. Its protein is CASSLVGQTGAADGYTF. Variable domain in full (rest from reference TRBV7-2 and TRBJ1-2): GAGVSQSPSNKVTEKGKDVELRCDPISGHTALYWYRQSLGQGLEFLIYFQGNSAPDKSGLPSDRFSAERTGGSVSTLTIQRTQQEDSAVYLCASSLVGQTGAADGYTFGSGTRLTVV.

The chain is built from TRBV4-3 and TRBJ1-6; 7 bases are a match to TRBD1. The V gene end was trimmed by 3 bases and the J gene end by 4 bases; junction bases not matched to a gene: 3. The CDR3 is 15 amino acids. Germline CDR1 reads LGHNA; CDR2 reads YSLEER. CDR3: CASSQGDSYNSPLHF. Written as DNA, the CDR3 is TGCGCCAGCAGCCAGGGGGACAGTTATAATTCACCCCTCCACTTT.

The chain joins TRBV7-8 to TRBJ2-1, with 15 bases matching TRBD2. J was trimmed by 10 bases and V by 5 bases; bases with no gene match: 12. CDR1 and CDR2 from the germline V gene are SGHVS and FQNEAQ. The CDR3 runs 17 residues. The CDR3 region is CASSRERTSGRGREQFF. The CDR3 DNA sequence: TGTGCCAGCAGCCGAGAGAGGACTAGCGGGAGGGGGAGAGAGCAGTTCTTC. Combining the CDR3 with reference TRBV7-8 and TRBJ2-1 gives the whole variable domain GAGVSQSPRYKVAKRGQDVALRCDPISGHVSLFWYQQALGQGPEFLTYFQNEAQLDKSGLPSDRFFAERPEGSVSTLKIQRTQQEDSAVYLCASSRERTSGRGREQFFGPGTRLTVL.

The chain employs TRBV6-5 and TRBJ2-1; 7 positions match TRBD2. CDR1 and CDR2 (germline): MNHEY, SVGAGI. The ends lost 3 bases at V and 0 bases at J; junction bases unmatched: 5. The CDR3 extends over 16 amino acids. CDR3 in amino acids: CASSYLRLASYNEQFF. The CDR3 region has the DNA TGTGCCAGCAGTTATCTCAGACTAGCCTCCTACAATGAGCAGTTCTTC.